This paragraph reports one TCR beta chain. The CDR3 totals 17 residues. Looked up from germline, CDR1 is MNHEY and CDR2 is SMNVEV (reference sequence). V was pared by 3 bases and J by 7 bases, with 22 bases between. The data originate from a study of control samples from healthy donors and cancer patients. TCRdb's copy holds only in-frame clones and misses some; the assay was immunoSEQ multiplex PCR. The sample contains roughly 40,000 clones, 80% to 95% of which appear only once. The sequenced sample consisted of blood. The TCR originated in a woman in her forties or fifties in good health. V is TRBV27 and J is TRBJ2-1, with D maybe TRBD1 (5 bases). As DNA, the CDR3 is TGTGCCAGCAGTTTTAATGTCCAGGGTCCAACGACGAATGAGCAGTTCTTC. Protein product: CASSFNVQGPTTNEQFF.